The 4 T cell receptor beta chains reported below all come from one sample, sequenced in a study of T cell repertoires in cytomegalovirus infection. From the reads, TCRdb called clonotypes with MiXCR, one entry per CDR3 protein. The sample consists of some 150,000 distinct CDR3 sequences, around 30% of them appearing once. The antigens for these receptors are not known. Sequencing was performed on CD8+ T cells from cultured PBMCs, taken from culture after CMV antigen stimulation. The receptor set was obtained from a human donor in good health (CMV status not recorded). Some clones in this sample may be carry-over from other donors' samples.

V is TRBV9 and J is TRBJ2-6; possible D gene TRBD2, 6 bases. Germline loops: CDR1 SGDLS, CDR2 YYNGEE. Trimming took 4 bases from V and 11 from J, leaving 16 bases between them. The CDR3 covers 14 residues. The CDR3 coding sequence is TGTGCCAGCAGCCCCCGGGACTCACTTTACGTCCTGACTTTC. Protein sequence: CASSPRDSLYVLTF.

The table lists this clonotype with a few counts. The chain recombines TRBV7-9 with TRBJ2-2; no firm D call. Trimming removed 2 bases at V and 5 bases at J, with 6 bases between. This CDR3 contains 13 residues. Germline V gene data show CDR1 as SEHNR and CDR2 as FQNEAQ (reference sequence). CDR3 amino acids: CASSLPRTGELFF. Here the CDR3 DNA reads TGTGCCAGCAGCTTACCGAGGACCGGGGAGCTGTTTTTT.

The V call is TRBV20-1, the J call TRBJ1-5, with D uncertain. V lost 6 bases and J lost 3, with 15 bases in between. This CDR3 is built from 14 residues. Germline lookup yields CDR1 DFQATT and CDR2 SNEGSKA (reference sequence). For the CDR3, the DNA is TGCAGTGCCAAAACTAGAATGGACAATCAGCCCCAGCATTTT. Its translation: CSAKTRMDNQPQHF.

The chain has TRBV10-3 and TRBJ1-3; no clear D gene. The CDR3 has 14 amino acids. The V end was cut by 2 bases, the J end by 0 bases, with 5 bases between. CDR1 and CDR2 (germline): ENHRY, SYGVKD. The CDR3 coding sequence is TGTGCCATCAGTGAGGACTACTCTGGAAACACCATATATTTT. Protein sequence: CAISEDYSGNTIYF.